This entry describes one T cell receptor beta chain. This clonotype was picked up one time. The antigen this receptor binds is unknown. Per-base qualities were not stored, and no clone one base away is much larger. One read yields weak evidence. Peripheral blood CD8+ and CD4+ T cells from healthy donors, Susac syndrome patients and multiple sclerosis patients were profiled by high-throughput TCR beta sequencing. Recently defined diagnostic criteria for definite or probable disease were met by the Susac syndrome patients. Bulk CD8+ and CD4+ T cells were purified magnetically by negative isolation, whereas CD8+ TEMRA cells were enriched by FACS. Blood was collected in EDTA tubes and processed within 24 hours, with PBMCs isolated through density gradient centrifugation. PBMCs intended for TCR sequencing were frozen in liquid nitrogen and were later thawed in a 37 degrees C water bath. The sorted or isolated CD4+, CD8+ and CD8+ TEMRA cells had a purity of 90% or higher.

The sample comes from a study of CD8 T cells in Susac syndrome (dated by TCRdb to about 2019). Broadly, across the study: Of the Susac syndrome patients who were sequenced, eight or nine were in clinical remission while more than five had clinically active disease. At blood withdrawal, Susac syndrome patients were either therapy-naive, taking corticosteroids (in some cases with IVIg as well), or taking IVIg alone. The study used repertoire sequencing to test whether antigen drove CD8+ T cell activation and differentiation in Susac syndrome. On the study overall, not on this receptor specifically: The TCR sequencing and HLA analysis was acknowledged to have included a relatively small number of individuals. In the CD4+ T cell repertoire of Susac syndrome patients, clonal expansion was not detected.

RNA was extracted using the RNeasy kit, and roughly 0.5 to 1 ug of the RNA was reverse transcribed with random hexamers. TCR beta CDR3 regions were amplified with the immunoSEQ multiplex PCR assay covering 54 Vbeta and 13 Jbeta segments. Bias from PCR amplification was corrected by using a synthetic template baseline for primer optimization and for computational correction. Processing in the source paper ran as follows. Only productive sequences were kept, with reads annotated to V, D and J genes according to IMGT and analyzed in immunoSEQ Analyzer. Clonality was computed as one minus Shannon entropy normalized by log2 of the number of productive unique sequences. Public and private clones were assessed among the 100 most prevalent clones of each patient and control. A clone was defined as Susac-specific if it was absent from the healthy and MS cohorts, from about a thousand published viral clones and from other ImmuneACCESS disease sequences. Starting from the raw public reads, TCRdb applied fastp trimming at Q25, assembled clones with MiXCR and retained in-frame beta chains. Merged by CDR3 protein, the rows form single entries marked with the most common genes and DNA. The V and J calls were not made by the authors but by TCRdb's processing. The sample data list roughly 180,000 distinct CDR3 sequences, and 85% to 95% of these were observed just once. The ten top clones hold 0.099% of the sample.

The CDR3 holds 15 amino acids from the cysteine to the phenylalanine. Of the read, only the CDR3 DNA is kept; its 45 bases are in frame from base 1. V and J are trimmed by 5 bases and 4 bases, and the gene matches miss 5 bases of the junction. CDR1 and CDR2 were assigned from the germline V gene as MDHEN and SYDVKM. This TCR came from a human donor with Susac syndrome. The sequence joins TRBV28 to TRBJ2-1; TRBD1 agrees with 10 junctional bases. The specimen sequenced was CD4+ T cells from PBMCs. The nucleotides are TGTGCCAGCAGTGCCGGGACAGGGGTGTACAATGAGCAGTTCTTC. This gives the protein CASSAGTGVYNEQFF.